The present T cell receptor beta chain was sequenced within a study of blood T cell repertoires in COVID-19. Across the study: PBMCs, B-cell-depleted T cells, or T cells were the source of the cDNA or gDNA that made up the material.

TCRdb's copy holds only in-frame clones and misses some; the assay was immunoSEQ multiplex PCR. Among fewer than 200,000 clones listed, about 84% were seen once. With 1 base removed from V and 6 bases from J, the gap between germline ends came to 13 bases. The CDR3 spans 14 residues. CDR1 is LGHDT and CDR2 is YNNKEL in the germline V gene (reference sequence). The sample comprised peripheral blood. This clonotype originated in a human donor in a cohort sampled during active COVID-19. The V and J genes are TRBV3-1 (or the pseudogene TRBV3-2) and TRBJ2-7, with D maybe TRBD2 (6 bases). The CDR3 DNA reads TGTGCCAGCAGCCAAGCGGGAGAGGGGAGCGAGCAGTACTTC. Its translation is CASSQAGEGSEQYF.